This T cell receptor (beta chain) was observed in a study of graft-versus-host responses after intestinal transplantation. Study summary: Each recipient received anti-thymocyte globulin induction, then tacrolimus and steroids for around three years. Notes on the study in general: Declines in HvG clones occurring early post-transplant were associated with peak circulating GvH clone levels. Graft-versus-host to host-versus-graft clonal ratios in allografts were high in patients with graft-donor T cell macrochimerism. The recipient marrow held GvH clones, and some of them showed up first in ileum or blood.

The CDR3 consists of 14 residues. Trimming stripped 3 bases from V and 0 bases from J, with 6 bases between. In germline, CDR1 is SNHLY, CDR2 FYNNEI. Assay used: immunoSEQ multiplex PCR; TCRdb lists only in-frame clones, some missing. The sample has 84,000 or so clones, approximately 82% seen once; the top ten hold approximately 0.88%. With regard to this clone: Its antigen is unidentified.

The V gene is TRBV2, the J gene TRBJ2-1; unclear D gene. The sequence derives from a human donor who received an intestinal transplant. The material was unstimulated CD4+ T cells sorted from spleen or lymph node cells, obtained before intestinal transplant. Here the CDR3 DNA reads TGTGCCAGCAGTGATTTCAGCTCCTACAATGAGCAGTTCTTC. As protein: CASSDFSSYNEQFF.